This entry describes one T cell receptor beta chain. Its target is unknown. The V gene's germline CDR1 is MGHRA and CDR2 YSYEKL. The CDR3 length is 16 residues. Trimming shortened V by 4 bases and J by 3 bases, and 18 bases separated the two germline ends. The source of the sample is a study of T-cell reconstitution after alpha-beta-depleted transplantation in children. Study outcomes and limitations: Several hundred expanded graft clones reportedly supplied alpha-beta T cells about two months after transplant.

It was with unique molecular identifiers that the TCRbeta library was prepared. Each CDR3 protein gets one entry after TCRdb re-called the PCR reads with MiXCR. The table lists around 580,000 distinct CDR3 sequences, 25% to 30% of them singletons. The source material was PBMCs, sampled before TCRalphabeta/CD19-depleted stem cell transplant. This TCR derives from a boy under three years old with Wiskott-Aldrich syndrome, due to receive a stem cell transplant. The V call is TRBV4-1, the J call TRBJ1-2; D unresolved. CDR3 coding DNA: TGCGCCAGCAGCCCAAGGACTCCAGTTTCGTACTATGGCTACACCTTC. It specifies CASSPRTPVSYYGYTF.